The present TCR beta chain was sequenced within a study of blood T cells in healthy people across ages. The study's findings and limits: Whereas aged donors had fewer naive CD4+ cells, long-lived donors had more of them and higher diversity.

A second PCR, run for about 7 to 11 cycles, used a sample-barcoded 5' primer plus a J-beta primer mix. TCRdb itself ran the 5' RACE reads through MiXCR, one entry per CDR3 protein. The table shows approximately 800,000 distinct CDR3 sequences, with roughly 46% occurring only once. The CDR3 is made up of 15 amino acids. The V gene's germline CDR1 is MDHEN and CDR2 SYDVKM. V was shortened by 5 bases and J by 5 bases, with 19 bases between the two germline ends. Concerning this clonotype itself: What it binds is not known.

Sequencing was performed on blood. This TCR derives from a man at least 80 years old in good health. This chain connects TRBV28 to TRBJ2-7; tentative D call: TRBD2 (6 bases). The DNA of the CDR3 is TGTGCCAGCAGTGAGAATGTGGGAGGTTCCGACGAGCAGTACTTC. Its translation: CASSENVGGSDEQYF.